The clone carrying this T cell receptor beta chain was observed a handful of times. What it binds is not known. Produced via immunoSEQ multiplex PCR; TCRdb's table is partial and in-frame only. The sample has some 200,000 clones; about 66% are singletons. V gave up 8 bases and J gave up 6 bases, with 16 bases separating them. Germline CDR1 and CDR2: ENHRY and SYGVKD. The CDR3 totals 14 residues. The data originate from a study of shared clonotypes between healthy human individuals. Study-wide findings and caveats: It was observed that approximately 5% of naive CD4 clonotypes were shared across several donors.

The TCR originated in a man aged 30 to 39 in good health. The chain uses TRBV10-3 and TRBJ2-2; tentative D call: TRBD2 (5 bases). Sequencing input: memory CD4+ T cells sorted from blood. This sample's subset: CD45RA-negative fraction. This chain's CDR3 is CAIPNLASAGELFF. In DNA form, the CDR3 reads TGTGCCATCCCGAATCTAGCTTCCGCCGGGGAGCTGTTTTTT.